The clone carrying this TCR beta chain was counted at least ten times. The CDR3 runs to 14 residues. V lost 6 bases, J lost 7 bases, and 9 bases stayed unmatched. Germline V gene data show CDR1 as MDHEN and CDR2 as SYDVKM. Each molecule of TCR cDNA was tagged with one unique molecular identifier. TCRdb used MiXCR to reprocess the 5' RACE reads, holding one entry per CDR3 protein. The table lists approximately 66,000 distinct CDR3 sequences, 6.3% of them singletons. Time point in this sample: sample taken at primary tumor resection. The cohort: under 80 early-stage, untreated non-small cell lung cancer patients. Sequencing of whole RNA from tumor, nontumor lung or frozen PBMC involved no sorting. The source of the sample is a study of spatial heterogeneity in lung cancer. Study overall: Consistently, beta-chain sequences turned up in larger numbers than alpha-chain sequences did.

The V and J genes are TRBV28 and TRBJ2-7; 10 bases line up with TRBD2. This specimen consisted of PBMCs, obtained at surgery. This receptor was identified in a female donor with early-stage non-small cell lung cancer. For the CDR3, the DNA is TGTGCCAGCAGAGCAGCGGGAGGGCCCTGGGAGCAGTACTTC. Translation: CASRAAGGPWEQYF.